The next 17 T cell receptor beta chains were all read from a single sample in a study of CD4+ T cells in melanoma (dated by TCRdb to the early 2020s). The receptor library was made with the immunoSEQ multiplex PCR assay. The table was pulled from immuneACCESS by TCRdb, which kept in-frame rearrangements only. Such tables lose some clones; where checked, under half of the loss comes from unresolved V genes, and the rest has no known cause. This sample has roughly 120,000 clones in its table, and about nine tenths of those were observed once. 3% to 4% of the sample is taken by the ten largest. Sequencing was performed on peripheral blood. The receptors here all came from a human donor with melanoma.

This clone has just a few counts. The chain uses TRBV10-3 and TRBJ2-2; 7 bases fit TRBD2. The CDR3 length is 17 residues. The J segment lost 5 bases and the V segment lost 0 bases, leaving 9 bases of the junction unmatched. Germline loops: CDR1 ENHRY, CDR2 SYGVKD. The CDR3 reads CAISESSAGVFTGELFF. In DNA, the CDR3 is TGTGCCATCAGTGAGTCGAGTGCGGGAGTTTTTACCGGGGAGCTGTTTTTT.

J is TRBJ1-2 and V is TRBV15; TRBD1 matches at 7 bases. The V and J ends lost 3 bases and 4 bases, in that order; junction bases with no gene match: 8. The CDR3 length is 15 residues. The germline V gene has CDR1 LNHNV and CDR2 YYDKDF (reference sequence). In DNA, the CDR3 is TGTGCCACCAGCAGCCCGGACAGGCTCCTCTATGGCTACACCTTC. Protein sequence: CATSSPDRLLYGYTF.

The chain links TRBV6-5 to TRBJ2-3; D is undetermined. This CDR3 is 13 amino acids long. The V gene lost 6 bases and the J gene lost 0 bases, with 7 bases spanning the gap. Germline V gene sequence: CDR1 MNHEY, CDR2 SVGAGI. In nucleotides, the CDR3 is TGTGCCAGCAGGGGCACTAGCACAGATACGCAGTATTTT. Amino acid sequence: CASRGTSTDTQYF.

The chain combines TRBV4-3 with TRBJ2-3; 9 bases are a match to TRBD2. J gave up 12 bases and V 0 bases, and 10 bases lay outside the gene matches. The CDR3 loop spans 15 amino acids. Per the germline V gene, CDR1 is LGHNA and CDR2 is YSLEER. For the CDR3, the DNA is TGCGCCAGCAGCCAAGAAGCGGGGGGTCTCACAAGTCAGTATTTT. Translation gives CASSQEAGGLTSQYF.

The chain couples TRBV7-8 to TRBJ2-2; perhaps TRBD2 as D (6 bases). Trimming shortened V by 1 base and J by 4 bases, and 13 bases separated the two germline ends. Germline loops: CDR1 SGHVS, CDR2 FQNEAQ. CDR3 size: 16 residues. CDR3 region: CASSLGLAGTTGELFF. Written as DNA, the CDR3 is TGTGCCAGCAGCTTAGGGCTGGCGGGGACCACCGGGGAGCTGTTTTTT.

This sequence joins TRBV6-5 and TRBJ2-3; no firm D call. Germline V lookup: CDR1 MNHEY, CDR2 SVGAGI. Trimming removed 3 bases from V and 6 bases from J, with 10 bases in between. The CDR3 is made up of 13 amino acids. Here the CDR3 DNA reads TGTGCCAGCAGTTATTTCCATGGGGATACGCAGTATTTT. Amino acid sequence: CASSYFHGDTQYF.

The V call is TRBV6-5, the J call TRBJ1-6; no clear D. The CDR3 spans 15 residues. CDR1 MNHEY and CDR2 SVGAGI come from the germline V gene. The germline V and J ends were trimmed by 8 bases and 0 bases, with 11 bases remaining between them. CDR3 sequence (DNA): TGTGCCAGCCTAAAATCGAGCTCCTATAATTCACCCCTCCACTTT. Amino acid sequence: CASLKSSSYNSPLHF.

This sequence joins TRBV7-2 and TRBJ2-7; no clear D gene. The V gene lost 5 bases and the J gene lost 3 bases, with 11 bases spanning the gap. Germline CDR1 SGHTA, CDR2 FQGNSA. CDR3 size: 13 residues. The CDR3 region is CASSIDQFYEQYF. In nucleotides, the CDR3 is TGTGCCAGCAGCATTGACCAGTTCTACGAGCAGTACTTC.

This sequence joins TRBV13 and TRBJ2-7, with unresolved D. The CDR3 runs 11 residues. Germline CDR1 reads PRHDT; CDR2 reads FYEKMQ (reference sequence). V was shortened by 4 bases and J by 7 bases, with 8 bases between the two germline ends. The chain's CDR3 is CASSWVGEQYF. The DNA of the CDR3 is TGTGCCAGCAGCTGGGTGGGAGAGCAGTACTTC. Full variable domain (outside the CDR3, taken from reference TRBV13 and TRBJ2-7): AAGVIQSPRHLIKEKRETATLKCYPIPRHDTVYWYQQGPGQDPQFLISFYEKMQSDKGSIPDRFSAQQFSDYHSELNMSSLELGDSALYFCASSWVGEQYFGPGTRLTVT.

The rearrangement uses TRBV11-1 and TRBJ2-1; TRBD2 aligns across 8 bases. V shed 3 bases and J 4 bases; nucleotides not matched to a gene: 2. Germline CDR1 SGHAT, CDR2 FQDESV (reference sequence). The CDR3 is 14 amino acids. CDR3: CASSFSGIYNEQFF. The CDR3 bases are TGTGCCAGCAGCTTTAGCGGGATATACAATGAGCAGTTCTTC.

The chain carries TRBV19 and TRBJ1-2; D gene ambiguous. Germline CDR1 and CDR2: LNHDA and SQIVND (reference sequence). This CDR3 is 13 amino acids long. Trimming took off 5 bases at V and 8 bases at J, with 15 bases between the two ends. The CDR3 DNA reads TGTGCCAGTAGTTTCGGAGCGCCTTTGGGCTACACCTTC. This sequence encodes CASSFGAPLGYTF.

The chain has TRBV27 and TRBJ2-7; 9 bases agree with TRBD2. Germline V gene lookup returns CDR1 MNHEY and CDR2 SMNVEV (reference sequence). The CDR3 sequence is 16 residues long. J gave up 0 bases and V 3 bases, and 6 bases lay outside the gene matches. CDR3 DNA: TGTGCCAGCAGTTTTTCGCTAGCGGGGACCTCCTACGAGCAGTACTTC. Residues: CASSFSLAGTSYEQYF.

The chain links TRBV21-1 to TRBJ1-5; the D call in the table, TRBD1, was not verified against the DNA. TRBV21-1 is a documented pseudogene. The CDR3 extends over 14 amino acids. In DNA, the CDR3 is TGTGCCAGCAATCCCCCAGGGAGCAATCAGCCCCAGCATTTT. This codes for CASNPPGSNQPQHF.

The rearrangement links TRBV6-5 to TRBJ1-3, with D unclear. CDR3 length: 14 amino acids. The germline V and J ends were trimmed by 2 bases and 1 base, with 6 bases remaining between them. CDR1 and CDR2 (germline): MNHEY, SVGAGI. The CDR3 sequence: CASSYALSGNTIYF. The CDR3 nucleotides read TGTGCCAGCAGTTACGCGTTATCTGGAAACACCATATATTTT.

The chain has TRBV7-8 and TRBJ2-7; D may match TRBD1 or TRBD2 (6 bases each). In germline, CDR1 is SGHVS, CDR2 FQNEAQ. V lost 1 base, J lost 1 base, and 11 bases lay in between. The CDR3 has 15 amino acids. Written as DNA, the CDR3 is TGTGCCAGCAGCTTAGAGGGGGGCACGTCCTACGAGCAGTACTTC. Its translation: CASSLEGGTSYEQYF.

The chain combines TRBV4-1 with TRBJ2-1; TRBD2 agrees at 9 bases. There are 18 residues in the CDR3. The germline gives CDR1 MGHRA, CDR2 YSYEKL. J was trimmed by 4 bases and V by 0 bases; bases with no gene match: 10. This CDR3 reads CASSQDPLTSGLYNEQFF. The CDR3 region has the DNA TGCGCCAGCAGCCAAGACCCATTGACTAGCGGATTATACAATGAGCAGTTCTTC.

This sequence joins TRBV18 and TRBJ2-3; 7 nucleotides match TRBD2. Germline assignment: CDR1 KGHSH and CDR2 LQKENI. Trimming took 2 bases from V and 4 from J; bases not matched to a gene: 12. The CDR3 totals 17 residues. The CDR3 sequence: CASSPSFSTSRADTQYF. The CDR3 DNA reads as TGTGCCAGCTCACCATCCTTCTCGACTAGCCGCGCAGATACGCAGTATTTT.